Sequencing of this T cell receptor (beta chain) was carried out in a study of blood T cell repertoires in COVID-19. Sequencing used immunoSEQ multiplex PCR; TCRdb keeps in-frame clones, though not all of them. The table has approximately 400,000 clones, around 89% seen once. Germline CDR1 MNHNS, CDR2 SASEGT. The length of the CDR3 is 14 residues. Germline trimming cut 2 bases from V and 11 bases from J; bases unmatched to any gene: 10. V and J are TRBV6-1 and TRBJ1-1, with 8 positions matching TRBD1. This sequence originates from a woman between 45 and 60 years old with COVID-19, enrolled during active disease. The sample comprised peripheral blood. The CDR3 sequence: CASSERTGRGGAFF. The CDR3 nucleotides read TGTGCCAGCAGTGAACGGACAGGGAGGGGTGGGGCTTTCTTT.